This T cell receptor beta chain was captured in a study of blood T cell repertoires in COVID-19. At the level of the study: Spain, Italy and the United States supplied samples that represented acute and convalescent COVID-19.

The V and J ends lost 3 bases and 7 bases, in that order; junction bases with no gene match: 6. Germline loops: CDR1 MDHEN, CDR2 SYDVKM. The CDR3 has 14 residues. Produced via immunoSEQ multiplex PCR; TCRdb's table is partial and in-frame only. Here the sample spans about 260,000 clones, 80% to 90% being singletons. The chain couples TRBV28 to TRBJ2-1; 7 bases are shared with TRBD1. Sequenced input: PBMCs or T cells enriched from blood (not recorded which). This clonotype was obtained from a woman in her thirties or forties who had been exposed to COVID-19. CDR3 bases: TGTGCCAGCAGTTTTGGTGGGACAGCAAATGAGCAGTTCTTC. This codes for CASSFGGTANEQFF. The whole variable domain, filled in from reference TRBV28 and TRBJ2-1, reads DVKVTQSSRYLVKRTGEKVFLECVQDMDHENMFWYRQDPGLGLRLIYFSYDVKMKEKGDIPEGYSVSREKKERFSLILESASTNQTSMYLCASSFGGTANEQFFGPGTRLTVL.